Each of the 18 T cell receptor beta chains below was sequenced from the same sample in a study of blood T cell repertoires in COVID-19. Method: immunoSEQ multiplex PCR; TCRdb's copy keeps in-frame clones and lacks some. Of over 150,000 clones listed, approximately 85% were seen once; the top ten hold 6.5% to 7.5%. Sequencing was carried out using peripheral blood. These receptors came from a man older than 75 with COVID-19, enrolled during active disease.

This chain's CDR3 is CASSSRGNQPQHF. CDR3 in DNA: TGTGCCAGCAGCTCCAGGGGGAATCAGCCCCAGCATTTT. The rearrangement links TRBV7-9 to TRBJ1-5, with 7 bases matching TRBD1. Germline lookup yields CDR1 SEHNR and CDR2 FQNEAQ (reference sequence). The junction had 1 base not matched to a gene; V was cut back by 4 bases and J by 4 bases. CDR3 length equals 13 residues.

This clone has a handful of counts. The chain has TRBV5-1 and TRBJ2-3; 12 nucleotides line up with TRBD2. The trim removed 3 bases at V and 4 bases at J, leaving 6 bases unmatched. The CDR3 runs to 16 residues. CDR1 SGHRS and CDR2 YFSETQ come from the germline V gene. The CDR3 nucleotides are TGCGCCAGCAGCTCCCCGACTAGCGGGGGCGCAGATACGCAGTATTTT. This translates into CASSSPTSGGADTQYF.

The CDR3 reads CASRVFATGTTEAFF. DNA for the CDR3: TGCGCCAGCAGGGTTTTCGCTACAGGGACCACTGAAGCTTTCTTT. V usage is TRBV5-1 and J usage is TRBJ1-1, with a weak D call TRBD1 (6 bases). There are 15 residues in the CDR3. The V and J ends lost 5 bases and 4 bases respectively, with 18 bases between them. The germline CDR1 and CDR2 sequences are SGHRS and YFSETQ.

The chain is built from TRBV7-2 and TRBJ1-3, with D hard to call. The CDR3 spans 19 residues. The germline V gene encodes CDR1 SGHTA and CDR2 FQGNSA. The V gene lost 3 bases and the J gene lost 5 bases, with 26 bases spanning the gap. CDR3 in DNA: TGTGCCAGCAGCTTGCAGGTACAGACCGCCCCAGTGGGTCGAAACACCATATATTTT. It translates to CASSLQVQTAPVGRNTIYF.

The count of this clone is one. The chain uses TRBV11-3 and TRBJ2-7, with 9 bases fitting TRBD1. V trimming: 0 bases; J trimming: 3 bases; junction bases outside the gene matches: 3. This CDR3 has 15 amino acids. Germline assignment: CDR1 SGHNT and CDR2 YENEEA. CDR3 nucleotide sequence: TGTGCCAGCAGCTTAGATGGACAGGGGATCTACGAGCAGTACTTC. The encoded protein is CASSLDGQGIYEQYF. Filled out from reference TRBV11-3 and TRBJ2-7, the complete variable domain reads EAGVVQSPRYKIIEKKQPVAFWCNPISGHNTLYWYLQNLGQGPELLIRYENEEAVDDSQLPKDRFSAERLKGVDSTLKIQPAELGDSAVYLCASSLDGQGIYEQYFGPGTRLTVT.

The chain combines TRBV9 with TRBJ2-6; D not resolved. V was cut by 0 bases and J by 0 bases, with 4 bases left in between. This CDR3 contains 15 residues. The germline V gene has CDR1 SGDLS and CDR2 YYNGEE. CDR3 loop: CASSVVYSGANVLTF. The CDR3 coding sequence is TGTGCCAGCAGCGTAGTGTACTCTGGGGCCAACGTCCTGACTTTC. Looking up the rest from reference TRBV9 and TRBJ2-6 gives the full variable domain: DSGVTQTPKHLITATGQRVTLRCSPRSGDLSVYWYQQSLDQGLQFLIQYYNGEERAKGNILERFSAQQFPDLHSELNLSSLELGDSALYFCASSVVYSGANVLTFGAGSRLTVL.

This clone was counted between two and nine times. The rearrangement joins TRBV6-5 to TRBJ1-2; TRBD1 is a possible D gene (6 bases). The CDR3 sequence is 13 residues long. Looked up from germline, CDR1 is MNHEY and CDR2 is SVGAGI. V shed 5 bases and J shed 10 bases, with 17 bases lying between them. The CDR3 DNA is TGTGCCAGCAGTCCCGGGACACGCTATCTCTACACCTTC. Amino acid sequence: CASSPGTRYLYTF.

The chain joins TRBV5-1 to TRBJ2-7; TRBD1 is a possible D gene (5 bases). The germline gives CDR1 SGHRS, CDR2 YFSETQ. The CDR3 runs 14 residues. The ends were cut back, 4 bases at V and 6 bases at J, with 17 bases in the middle. In nucleotides, the CDR3 is TGCGCCAGCAGCCCCCTTCAGGGTCTCAGCGAGCAGTACTTC. Amino acid sequence: CASSPLQGLSEQYF. The entire variable domain, with the rest obtained from reference TRBV5-1 and TRBJ2-7, is as follows: KAGVTQTPRYLIKTRGQQVTLSCSPISGHRSVSWYQQTPGQGLQFLFEYFSETQRNKGNFPGRFSGRQFSNSRSEMNVSTLELGDSALYLCASSPLQGLSEQYFGPGTRLTVT.

The chain employs TRBV20-1 and TRBJ1-2; weak D call: TRBD1 (6 bases). The CDR3 consists of 13 residues. Trimming took 3 bases from V and 8 from J, leaving 16 bases between them. Germline V gives CDR1 DFQATT, CDR2 SNEGSKA (reference sequence). CDR3 DNA: TGCAGTGCTAGTCTGATGGGGGCCGGGGGCTACACCTTC. Its translation is CSASLMGAGGYTF.

V usage is TRBV19 and J usage is TRBJ2-3, with TRBD2 matching over 13 bases. This CDR3 contains 13 residues. Per germline, CDR1 LNHDA and CDR2 SQIVND (reference sequence). J gave up 4 bases and V 8 bases, and 0 bases lay outside the gene matches. The CDR3 region has the DNA TGTGCCAGTGGGACTAGCGGGGCAGATACGCAGTATTTT. It codes for CASGTSGADTQYF.

The V gene is TRBV10-3, the J gene TRBJ1-4, with a tentative D call TRBD1 (6 bases). Trimming pared 11 bases from V and 0 bases from J, leaving 10 bases between. Germline lookup yields CDR1 ENHRY and CDR2 SYGVKD. The CDR3 length is 13 residues. CDR3 sequence (DNA): TGTGCCTCCCGGGACACAACTAATGAAAAACTGTTTTTT. Translation gives CASRDTTNEKLFF.

Points on this clone: The sample holds other DNA sequences that translate to the same CDR3. J is TRBJ1-2 and V is TRBV7-8; D unclear. The V gene lost 1 base and the J gene lost 4 bases, with 7 bases spanning the gap. The V gene's germline CDR1 is SGHVS and CDR2 FQNEAQ. The CDR3 runs to 13 residues. The CDR3 nucleotides read TGTGCCAGCAGCTTAGAAACAGCCTATGGCTACACCTTC. Translated, it gives CASSLETAYGYTF.

The gene calls are TRBV4-3 and TRBJ1-1; the D is unclear. The germline V gene encodes CDR1 LGHNA and CDR2 YSLEER. V gave up 0 bases and J gave up 6 bases, with 8 bases separating them. The CDR3 is 13 residues long. This CDR3 reads CASSQDRLSEAFF. As DNA, the CDR3 is TGCGCCAGCAGCCAAGACAGGCTATCTGAAGCTTTCTTT.

The chain combines TRBV24-1 with TRBJ2-5; D might be TRBD2 (7 bases). The CDR3 has 16 residues. Germline CDR1 and CDR2: KGHDR and SFDVKD. Trimming took 0 bases from V and 4 from J, leaving 14 bases between them. Here the CDR3 DNA reads TGTGCCACCAGTGATTTGCAGGGGCGGGGGATAGAGACCCAGTACTTC. Translating gives CATSDLQGRGIETQYF.

In its sample, this clone was seen a few times. The chain employs TRBV5-1 and TRBJ1-5, with a tentative D call TRBD1 (6 bases). CDR3 length equals 14 residues. The V gene lost 3 bases and the J gene lost 3 bases, with 10 bases spanning the gap. Per germline, CDR1 SGHRS and CDR2 YFSETQ. The CDR3 bases are TGCGCCAGCAGCTACGGACAGCCCAATCAGCCCCAGCATTTT. Its translation is CASSYGQPNQPQHF.

This clone was recorded only once. V and J are TRBV5-1 and TRBJ1-1; D remains ambiguous. This CDR3 comprises 13 residues. V lost 5 bases to trimming and J lost 1 base, with 9 bases between them. Germline loops: CDR1 SGHRS, CDR2 YFSETQ. The CDR3, as DNA: TGCGCCAGCAGGAGTTCGAGGAACACTGAAGCTTTCTTT. Its protein is CASRSSRNTEAFF.

This chain connects TRBV4-3 to TRBJ2-2, with D tentatively TRBD1 (6 bases). CDR1 is LGHNA and CDR2 is YSLEER in the germline V gene. Between the trimmed V and J ends, which lost 0 bases and 6 bases, there was a span of 17 bases. The CDR3 covers 17 residues. For the CDR3, the DNA is TGCGCCAGCAGCCAAGAGAGAACAGGGCGAGCCTCCGGGGAGCTGTTTTTT. Translated, it gives CASSQERTGRASGELFF.

The chain links TRBV19 to TRBJ1-5, with TRBD1 identical over 7 bases. Germline V gives CDR1 LNHDA, CDR2 SQIVND (reference sequence). CDR3 length equals 15 residues. J gave up 4 bases and V 9 bases, and 12 bases lay outside the gene matches. This CDR3 reads CASQGVSGDNQPQHF. The CDR3 region has the DNA TGTGCCAGCCAGGGGGTTTCTGGGGATAATCAGCCCCAGCATTTT.